Shown below are 18 T cell receptor beta chains from a single sample sequenced in a study of T cell responses to AZD1222 COVID-19 vaccine. Using immunoSEQ multiplex PCR, the repertoire was profiled, and TCRdb retains in-frame clones only, with some absent. The sample lists 95,000 to 150,000 clones; about 87% were seen once. The source material was peripheral blood, sampled on day 0 of AZD1222 vaccination. All receptors come from an adult in good health.

CDR3 sequence: CASSITSQVPSYNEQFF. The CDR3 DNA reads as TGTGCCAGTAGTATTACGTCACAGGTTCCCTCCTACAATGAGCAGTTCTTC. The genes are TRBV19 and TRBJ2-1, with a possible D match to TRBD1 (5 bases). Germline loops: CDR1 LNHDA, CDR2 SQIVND (reference sequence). The CDR3 has 17 residues. V was clipped by 3 bases and J by 0 bases, with 15 bases between them.

V usage is TRBV9 and J usage is TRBJ1-4, with D unclear. The CDR3 has 15 residues. The V gene lost 0 bases and the J gene lost 3 bases, with 9 bases spanning the gap. Germline lookup yields CDR1 SGDLS and CDR2 YYNGEE. The CDR3 region has the DNA TGTGCCAGCAGCGTAGGGCCCACGGCTAATGAAAAACTGTTTTTT. Protein sequence: CASSVGPTANEKLFF.

The rearrangement links TRBV19 to TRBJ2-7; 7 bases align to TRBD2. Per germline, CDR1 LNHDA and CDR2 SQIVND (reference sequence). This CDR3 spans 15 amino acids. The V and J ends lost 5 bases and 0 bases, in that order; junction bases with no gene match: 7. This CDR3 is CASSATGGSSYEQYF. The CDR3 coding sequence is TGTGCCAGTAGTGCCACGGGAGGCAGCTCCTACGAGCAGTACTTC.

This chain uses TRBV28 with TRBJ1-2, with 12 bases fitting TRBD1. Germline V gene sequence: CDR1 MDHEN, CDR2 SYDVKM. The CDR3 length is 16 residues. V gave up 0 bases and J gave up 7 bases; unmatched junction bases: 6. CDR3 amino acids: CASSLWRDRGQAGYTF. DNA of the CDR3: TGTGCCAGCAGTTTATGGCGGGACAGGGGGCAGGCTGGCTACACCTTC.

This rearrangement joins TRBV19 to TRBJ2-5, with D possibly matching TRBD2 (6 bases). The V gene lost 5 bases and the J gene lost 9 bases, with 19 bases spanning the gap. The germline gives CDR1 LNHDA, CDR2 SQIVND (reference sequence). This CDR3 spans 14 amino acids. The CDR3 reads CASSLPGNSGAQYF. CDR3 in DNA: TGTGCCAGTAGTCTCCCAGGGAATTCGGGAGCCCAGTACTTC.

V and J are TRBV9 and TRBJ2-3, with D perhaps matching TRBD1 (6 bases). This CDR3 region has 15 residues. Germline V gene sequence: CDR1 SGDLS, CDR2 YYNGEE. With 4 bases removed from V and 0 bases from J, the gap between germline ends came to 12 bases. The DNA for the CDR3 is TGTGCCAGCAGCCCCAGGACAGTGAGCACAGATACGCAGTATTTT. It encodes CASSPRTVSTDTQYF.

The chain is built from TRBV27 and TRBJ1-6, with TRBD1 matching over 8 bases. Losses at the gene ends were 7 bases for V and 1 base for J; bases not matched to a gene: 9. Germline-derived CDR1 and CDR2 are MNHEY and SMNVEV (reference sequence). The CDR3 runs 17 residues. This CDR3 is CASKPGQGYSYNSPLHF. CDR3 nucleotides: TGTGCCAGCAAACCCGGACAGGGTTATTCCTATAATTCACCCCTCCACTTT.

The J gene is TRBJ2-3, the V gene TRBV19; tentative D call: TRBD2 (6 bases). Germline V gene sequence: CDR1 LNHDA, CDR2 SQIVND (reference sequence). Trimming pared 3 bases from V and 3 bases from J, leaving 16 bases between. The CDR3 runs to 16 residues. In nucleotides, the CDR3 is TGTGCCAGTAGTATGCAGGGACTCCTAGAGACAGATACGCAGTATTTT. Amino acids: CASSMQGLLETDTQYF.

The chain combines TRBV6-5 with TRBJ1-2; 7 nucleotides line up with TRBD1. CDR3 size: 13 residues. The J segment lost 6 bases and the V segment lost 3 bases, leaving 4 bases of the junction unmatched. Germline loops: CDR1 MNHEY, CDR2 SVGAGI. The CDR3 region is CASSYSGQNGYTF. The CDR3 DNA reads TGTGCCAGCAGTTATTCGGGACAGAATGGCTACACCTTC.

Comment on this clone: Its ends do not fully match the called genes, so a read error is possible. V usage is TRBV7-7 and J usage is TRBJ2-1; D not certain. The CDR3 runs to 15 residues. CDR1 is SSHAT and CDR2 is FNYEAQ in the germline V gene (reference sequence). As DNA, the CDR3 is TGTGCTAGCAGCTTAGATTTGAGTGACTACAATGAGCAGTTCTTC. Its protein is CASSLDLSDYNEQFF.

This clone is deemed medium-sized. This rearrangement joins TRBV10-3 to TRBJ1-2, with TRBD1 as a possible D gene (5 bases). The CDR3 extends over 14 amino acids. Germline V gives CDR1 ENHRY, CDR2 SYGVKD. Trimming shortened V by 8 bases and J by 6 bases, and 19 bases separated the two germline ends. The CDR3 reads CAIAEGQGDNGYTF. The CDR3 coding sequence is TGTGCCATCGCCGAGGGGCAGGGCGATAATGGCTACACCTTC.

This chain connects TRBV5-1 to TRBJ1-1; TRBD1 matches 7 bases. Germline trimming cut 3 bases from V and 0 bases from J; bases unmatched to any gene: 5. The V gene's germline CDR1 is SGHRS and CDR2 YFSETQ. This CDR3 has 15 residues. The CDR3 reads CASSSSTGLNTEAFF. CDR3 nucleotide sequence: TGCGCCAGCAGCTCGTCGACAGGGTTGAACACTGAAGCTTTCTTT.

The rearrangement uses TRBV13 and TRBJ1-2; D perhaps matches TRBD1 (5 bases). V was shortened by 3 bases and J by 6 bases, with 14 bases between the two germline ends. This CDR3 contains 14 residues. CDR1 is PRHDT and CDR2 is FYEKMQ in the germline V gene (reference sequence). CDR3 sequence reads: CASSFTGGANGYTF. CDR3 DNA: TGTGCCAGCAGCTTCACAGGAGGAGCCAATGGCTACACCTTC.

The rearrangement joins TRBV1 to TRBJ1-5. TRBV1 has pseudogene status. The CDR3 extends over 14 amino acids. The CDR3 DNA sequence: TGCACCAGCTCCTCTCGGTGTAGCGGTCAGCCCCAGCATTTT. It encodes CTSSSRCSGQPQHF.

The V call is TRBV11-2, the J call TRBJ1-2; 9 bases agree with TRBD1. The trim removed 5 bases at V and 7 bases at J, leaving 11 bases unmatched. Per the germline V gene, CDR1 is SGHAT and CDR2 is FQNNGV. The CDR3 runs 15 residues. The CDR3 sequence: CASSANRGRSVGYTF. For the CDR3, the DNA is TGTGCCAGCAGCGCCAACAGGGGGCGATCGGTTGGCTACACCTTC.

A single count supports this clone. This chain uses TRBV28 with TRBJ1-5; TRBD1 matches 9 bases. This CDR3 contains 17 residues. V shed 5 bases and J 1 base; nucleotides not matched to a gene: 9. In germline, CDR1 is MDHEN, CDR2 SYDVKM. CDR3 nucleotide sequence: TGTGCCAGCAGTAGTTACAGGGGGCTGGGAAGCAATCAGCCCCAGCATTTT. This sequence encodes CASSSYRGLGSNQPQHF.

The chain combines TRBV6-8 with TRBJ1-5; no definite D call. The CDR3 is 14 amino acids. Between the trimmed V and J ends, which lost 7 bases and 2 bases, there was a span of 12 bases. Germline V lookup: CDR1 MNHGY, CDR2 SAAAGT. CDR3 nucleotide sequence: TGTGCCAGCAAGGTAGGGTCTGGCAATCAGCCCCAGCATTTT. It encodes CASKVGSGNQPQHF.

The genes are TRBV6-4 and TRBJ2-1; 7 bases align to TRBD1. With V trimmed by 7 bases and J by 9 bases, 12 bases remained unmatched. The germline V gene encodes CDR1 MRHNA and CDR2 SNTAGT. This CDR3 contains 14 residues. CDR3 DNA sequence: TGTGCCAGCAAAGGGCAGGGGGTTAACGGTGAGCAGTTCTTC. It translates to CASKGQGVNGEQFF.